This T cell receptor (beta chain) is drawn from a study of T cell repertoires in cytomegalovirus infection. Overall study: Public TCR beta signature analysis indicated the presence of both CMV infection and matching HLA type.

General study findings and limits: Frequencies of public TCR beta families were cumulated, and this identified carriers of CMV plus the relevant HLA. There were HLA-C-restricted CMV-specific TCR beta clonotypes dominating the ex vivo response.

V lost 8 bases, J lost 5 bases, and 15 bases lay in between. There are 13 residues in the CDR3. CDR1 is MNHNY and CDR2 is SVGAGI in the germline V gene (reference sequence). TCRdb fed the reads into MiXCR, producing one record per CDR3 protein. The table records approximately 750,000 distinct CDR3 sequences, 35% of them present only once. This clonotype was seen more than once but under ten times. The antigen is unknown. This receptor was taken from a human donor in good health (CMV status not recorded). Some clones in this sample may be carry-over from other donors' samples. What was sequenced was PBMCs. This sequence joins TRBV6-6 and TRBJ1-1; D is unclear. The CDR3 region has the DNA TGTGCCAGCGTCATAGCGGTGACGACTGAAGCTTTCTTT. It translates to CASVIAVTTEAFF.